The 2 T cell receptor beta chains given below trace back to one sample, sequenced in a study of cytomegalovirus exposure and HLA in healthy donors (dated by TCRdb to about 2017). Library preparation was by the immunoSEQ multiplex PCR assay. For the multiplex PCR, a mixture combining 60 forward primers for TCR Vbeta segments and 13 reverse primers for TCR Jbeta segments was used. TCRdb re-hosts the immuneACCESS table, in-frame sequences only. Its copies lack some clones; in the studies checked, an unresolved V gene accounts for under half of them, and the cause for the rest is not known. The sample table contains roughly 54,000 clones; only one count was recorded for 70% to 85% of them. In total, the top ten clones hold around 3% of the sample. The sample was PBMCs. These receptors all come from a man in his fifties in good health and CMV-seronegative.

The CDR3 DNA follows: TGTGCCACCCTATCGAATAGAGGAGACCAGCCCCAGCATTTT. This codes for CATLSNRGDQPQHF. The chain combines TRBV19 with TRBJ1-5; D uncertain. This CDR3 region has 14 residues. Germline-derived CDR1 and CDR2 are LNHDA and SQIVND (reference sequence). The V end lost 10 bases, the J end lost 7 bases, and 20 bases lay between the germline ends.

V gene TRBV7-3 combines with J gene TRBJ2-5, with 8 bases aligning to TRBD2. Germline V CDR1 and CDR2: SGHTA, FQGTGA. After removal of 0 bases from V and 5 bases from J, the junction contained 11 bases not matched to a gene. The CDR3 extends over 17 amino acids. CDR3 region: CASSLTSPSGGGETQYF. The CDR3 nucleotides read TGTGCCAGCAGCTTAACGTCCCCAAGCGGGGGCGGGGAGACCCAGTACTTC.